This TCR beta chain was captured by sequencing in a study of OX40 agonist ivuxolimab in advanced cancers. Whole-study context: Ivuxolimab was delivered to patients intravenously every 2 weeks at doses spanning 0.01 to 10 mg/kg. Aged about 23 to 80 with a mean of approximately 60 years, they were roughly 83% male.

The study, taken as a whole, reports: Researchers did not determine the expanded peripheral T cells' antigen specificity. Clonal expansion from baseline to week 6 occurred in both CD4+ and CD8+ T cells.

CDR1 and CDR2 (germline): SGHVS, FNYEAQ. This CDR3 has 15 residues. V lost 5 bases and J 2 bases, leaving 13 bases between the germline ends. Details on this clone: Its target is not known. The identical CDR3 is also encoded by other nucleotide sequences in the sample.

Libraries were prepared by immunoSEQ multiplex PCR; TCRdb keeps only in-frame clonotypes and omits some of them. The table shows over 25,000 clones, with around 81% occurring only once. V gene TRBV7-6 combines with J gene TRBJ2-1; D is unresolved. This sequence was found in an adult with an advanced solid tumor such as melanoma, head and neck, liver or kidney cancer. Source: CD4+ or CD8+ T cells sorted from blood, taken in a trial of the OX40 agonist ivuxolimab. CDR3 sequence (DNA): TGTGCCAGCAGCCCAGGAGTAACCGCCTACAATGAGCAGTTCTTC. Its translation: CASSPGVTAYNEQFF.